The 24 T cell receptor beta chains presented below share a single source sample, sequenced in a study. TCRdb reprocessed the 5' RACE reads via MiXCR and lists one record per CDR3 protein. The sample consists of 62,000 or so distinct CDR3 sequences, approximately 22% of them appearing once. The sequencing sample was made of memory CD4+ T cells sorted from a lymph node. The subset: memory CD4+ T cells, CD4+CD45RO+CD25-. Receptors were obtained from a female donor with breast cancer.

The sample holds a few counts of this clonotype. V usage is TRBV20-1 and J usage is TRBJ1-2, with a possible D match to TRBD1 (5 bases). Deletions cut 6 bases from V and 9 bases from J, with 14 bases between. Germline CDR1 is DFQATT and CDR2 is SNEGSKA (reference sequence). This CDR3 has 11 amino acids. DNA of the CDR3: TGCAGTGCGGACACCAACAGGAGCTACACCTTC. It translates to CSADTNRSYTF.

This clonotype was counted ten times or more. The chain has TRBV2 and TRBJ1-2; tentatively, D is TRBD1 (5 bases). V was trimmed by 4 bases and J by 4 bases, leaving 13 bases between them. CDR1 and CDR2 (germline): SNHLY, FYNNEI. The CDR3 totals 14 residues. In nucleotides, the CDR3 is TGTGCCAGCAGTGCCCAGGGCCCTAGCTATGGCTACACCTTC. It translates to CASSAQGPSYGYTF.

This clonotype was detected many times. The junction shows a germline mismatch at one end, possibly a read error. The V call is TRBV5-1, the J call TRBJ1-1; D might be TRBD1 (5 bases). This CDR3 region has 13 residues. Germline CDR1 reads SGHRS; CDR2 reads YFSETQ. DNA for the CDR3: TGTGCCAGCAGCTTAAGCAGGGACACTGAAGCTTTCTTT. As protein: CASSLSRDTEAFF.

This clonotype was observed a few times. The rearrangement joins TRBV7-9 to TRBJ1-5, with D perhaps matching TRBD1 (5 bases). V shed 8 bases and J shed 6 bases, with 17 bases lying between them. CDR1 is SEHNR, CDR2 FQNEAQ, per germline (reference sequence). The CDR3 is 14 amino acids. The CDR3 region is CASQKTGDGQPQHF. The CDR3 DNA reads TGTGCCAGCCAAAAAACAGGTGATGGTCAGCCCCAGCATTTT.

In this sample, this clonotype turned up a few times. This chain links TRBV9 with TRBJ1-3; 7 bases map to TRBD1. Germline V gene data show CDR1 as SGDLS and CDR2 as YYNGEE. After removal of 3 bases from V and 8 bases from J, the junction contained 11 bases not matched to a gene. The CDR3 contains 15 residues. As DNA, the CDR3 is TGTGCCAGCAGCGCTCGACAGGGCGGGTCGGACACCATATATTTT. It translates to CASSARQGGSDTIYF. The whole variable domain, filled in from reference TRBV9 and TRBJ1-3, reads DSGVTQTPKHLITATGQRVTLRCSPRSGDLSVYWYQQSLDQGLQFLIQYYNGEERAKGNILERFSAQQFPDLHSELNLSSLELGDSALYFCASSARQGGSDTIYFGEGSWLTVV.

The chain couples TRBV29-1 to TRBJ1-2; TRBD1 is a possible D gene (5 bases). V shed 1 base and J shed 7 bases, with 10 bases lying between them. The length of the CDR3 is 12 residues. The germline V gene encodes CDR1 SQVTM and CDR2 ANQGSEA. The CDR3 nucleotides read TGCAGCGTTGAAGCTTCAGGGAGTGGCTACACCTTC. Translation: CSVEASGSGYTF.

This clonotype was seen more than once but under ten times. The chain couples TRBV2 to TRBJ2-2, with D maybe TRBD2 (5 bases). This CDR3 comprises 14 residues. Germline-derived CDR1 and CDR2 are SNHLY and FYNNEI. The V and J ends lost 1 base and 5 bases respectively, with 8 bases between them. This chain's CDR3 is CASSEETTTGELFF. The CDR3 coding sequence is TGTGCCAGCAGTGAAGAGACTACAACCGGGGAGCTGTTTTTT.

This clonotype was detected ten times or more. This rearrangement joins TRBV6-6 to TRBJ1-2; D remains ambiguous. Germline loops: CDR1 MNHNY, CDR2 SVGAGI (reference sequence). V lost 7 bases to trimming and J lost 3 bases, with 9 bases between them. The CDR3 contains 12 residues. As DNA, the CDR3 is TGTGCCAGCACCGGTAGGGACTATGGCTACACCTTC. As protein: CASTGRDYGYTF.

This clonotype was recorded a few times. The chain couples TRBV10-3 to TRBJ2-2; 7 nucleotides match TRBD1. Germline V CDR1 and CDR2: ENHRY, SYGVKD. This CDR3 contains 15 residues. Trimming removed 7 bases from V and 0 bases from J; junction bases left unmatched: 5. The CDR3 region has the DNA TGTGCCATCACAAAGGGGGCGGCGAACACCGGGGAGCTGTTTTTT. This encodes CAITKGAANTGELFF.

The chain has TRBV20-1 and TRBJ2-1, with 12 nucleotides matching TRBD2. This CDR3 has 16 residues. Unmatched junction bases numbered 6, after V lost 2 bases and J lost 4 bases. In germline, CDR1 is DFQATT, CDR2 SNEGSKA (reference sequence). Here the CDR3 DNA reads TGCAGTGCTAGACTAGCGGGAGGGGCTGGTTACAATGAGCAGTTCTTC. It is translated as CSARLAGGAGYNEQFF.

This clonotype was recorded at least ten times. The chain employs TRBV7-3 and TRBJ2-6; D gene unclear. CDR3 length: 15 amino acids. Trimming removed 3 bases from V and 0 bases from J, with 6 bases in between. CDR1 is SGHTA, CDR2 FQGTGA, per germline. In DNA, the CDR3 is TGTGCCAGCAGCTTCTCTCGCTCTGGGGCCAACGTCCTGACTTTC. Translated, it gives CASSFSRSGANVLTF.

This clonotype was seen just once. Mismatch with germline at one junction end may stem from a read error. The gene calls are TRBV7-8 and TRBJ2-4; D may be TRBD2 (7 bases). The CDR3 runs 16 residues. Germline assignment: CDR1 SGHVS and CDR2 FQNEAQ. CDR3 sequence (DNA): TGTGCCAGCAGCTTAGGCATGGGGGGGCACAAAAATATTCAGTACTTC. Encoded protein: CASSLGMGGHKNIQYF.

This clonotype was counted at least ten times. The V gene is TRBV24-1, the J gene TRBJ2-5; either TRBD1 or TRBD2 may fit D (5 bases each). The CDR3 spans 13 residues. The germline V and J ends were trimmed by 7 bases and 2 bases, with 10 bases remaining between them. CDR1 and CDR2 (germline): KGHDR, SFDVKD. As DNA, the CDR3 is TGTGCCACCAGATCCAGGGAGCAAGAGACCCAGTACTTC. Translating it yields CATRSREQETQYF.

The table lists this clonotype with a few counts. The genes are TRBV7-6 and TRBJ1-5, with 9 bases matching TRBD1. The CDR3 is made up of 15 amino acids. The germline V gene encodes CDR1 SGHVS and CDR2 FNYEAQ. Unmatched junction bases numbered 6, after V lost 7 bases and J lost 2 bases. The CDR3 nucleotides are TGTGCCAGCAATCACAGGGGGCTTGGCAATCAGCCCCAGCATTTT. Protein product: CASNHRGLGNQPQHF.

This clonotype was seen more than once but under ten times. The chain is built from TRBV19 and TRBJ2-5; D not resolved. The V gene's germline CDR1 is LNHDA and CDR2 SQIVND (reference sequence). The V end was cut by 3 bases, the J end by 4 bases, with 18 bases between. The CDR3 has 16 residues. This chain's CDR3 is CASSIGQRPSGETQYF. For the CDR3, the DNA is TGTGCCAGTAGTATCGGGCAGCGACCTTCCGGAGAGACCCAGTACTTC.

This clonotype has just a few counts. The chain joins TRBV6-1 to TRBJ1-2; D may be TRBD1 (5 bases). CDR1 is MNHNS, CDR2 SASEGT, per germline. The CDR3 is 12 amino acids. The V gene lost 8 bases and the J gene lost 1 base, with 8 bases spanning the gap. The CDR3 loop is CASPTVNYGYTF. The DNA of the CDR3 is TGTGCCAGCCCGACAGTTAACTATGGCTACACCTTC.

There are a few counts of this clonotype. A much larger clonotype is one base distant, so this may be a read error. This chain uses TRBV6-5 with TRBJ1-3, with D tentatively TRBD1 (5 bases). In germline, CDR1 is MNHEY, CDR2 SVGAGI. This CDR3 spans 16 amino acids. Trimming pared 6 bases from V and 5 bases from J, leaving 20 bases between. The DNA of the CDR3 is TGTGCCAGCAGGTCCCGTCGGGGGGAGTACCGAAACACCATATATTTT. This codes for CASRSRRGEYRNTIYF.

The gene calls are TRBV28 and TRBJ1-3; the D is unclear. Trimming stripped 2 bases from V and 0 bases from J, with 11 bases between. The CDR3 sequence is 16 residues long. Germline V gene data show CDR1 as MDHEN and CDR2 as SYDVKM. The DNA of the CDR3 is TGTGCCAGCAGTTTACCGCTAGGAGGCTCTGGAAACACCATATATTTT. Translation gives CASSLPLGGSGNTIYF.

The table lists this clonotype with many counts. V is TRBV6-5 and J is TRBJ2-7, with a tentative D call TRBD1 (7 bases). The CDR3 has 13 amino acids. Trimming shortened V by 5 bases and J by 5 bases, and 13 bases separated the two germline ends. Per germline, CDR1 MNHEY and CDR2 SVGAGI. CDR3 amino acids: CASSRQGGNEQYF. The CDR3 nucleotides read TGTGCCAGCAGTAGACAGGGAGGTAACGAGCAGTACTTC.

There are many counts of this clonotype. CDR3 in DNA: TGCAGTGCTAGTAAGGGGGGTGGCACTGAAGCTTTCTTT. This sequence encodes CSASKGGGTEAFF. The chain combines TRBV20-1 with TRBJ1-1, with a weak D call TRBD1 (6 bases). The V and J ends lost 3 bases and 4 bases respectively, with 12 bases between them. CDR1 and CDR2 (germline): DFQATT, SNEGSKA (reference sequence). This CDR3 comprises 13 residues.

The rearrangement joins TRBV7-9 to TRBJ1-1, with 7 nucleotides matching TRBD1. Unmatched junction bases numbered 4, after V lost 5 bases and J lost 1 base. The CDR3 contains 14 residues. CDR1 and CDR2 from the germline V gene are SEHNR and FQNEAQ (reference sequence). CDR3 coding DNA: TGTGCCAGCAGCGCCGGACAGGAGAACACTGAAGCTTTCTTT. Protein sequence: CASSAGQENTEAFF.

The J gene is TRBJ2-5, the V gene TRBV20-1, with 8 bases lining up with TRBD2. Per the germline V gene, CDR1 is DFQATT and CDR2 is SNEGSKA (reference sequence). J lost 3 bases, V lost 4 bases, and 7 bases had no gene match. CDR3 size: 14 residues. The CDR3 nucleotides read TGCAGTGCTACCGGGACTAGAGGTGAAGAGACCCAGTACTTC. Protein sequence: CSATGTRGEETQYF.

The chain uses TRBV5-1 and TRBJ1-1; D is unresolved. The CDR3 runs 14 residues. V lost 1 base, J lost 0 bases, and 7 bases lay in between. Germline CDR1 reads SGHRS; CDR2 reads YFSETQ. The CDR3 sequence: CASSLTGVNTEAFF. CDR3 in DNA: TGCGCCAGCAGCTTGACTGGGGTGAACACTGAAGCTTTCTTT.

As regards this clonotype: A much more abundant neighbour one base away suggests this may be a read error. No conserved phenylalanine or tryptophan ends this CDR3, so it is likely a read error. The rearrangement uses TRBV7-7 and TRBJ2-3, with D uncertain. Germline V gives CDR1 SSHAT, CDR2 FNYEAQ (reference sequence). The CDR3 loop spans 12 amino acids. The CDR3: CASSPDSDTQYL. The DNA for the CDR3 is TGTGCTAGCAGCCCCGACTCAGATACGCAGTATTTG.